This T cell receptor beta chain was sequenced in a study of T cell changes during pregnancy in multiple sclerosis. TCRdb's table, derived via immunoSEQ multiplex PCR, lists solely in-frame clones and lacks some. The sample shows tens of thousands of clones, roughly nine tenths of them seen only once. This clone showed up just once. The V gene's germline CDR1 is MDHEN and CDR2 SYDVKM. Trimming cost V 7 bases and J 2 bases; bases outside gene matches: 2. The CDR3 spans 15 residues. The sequence was collected from a female donor with multiple sclerosis, enrolled in a pregnancy study. V gene TRBV28 combines with J gene TRBJ2-6, with TRBD1 identical over 10 bases. The specimen comprised peripheral blood, sampled in the first trimester of pregnancy. In DNA, the CDR3 is TGTGCCAGCATCGACAGGGGGCCTGGGGCCAACGTCCTGACTTTC. This gives the protein CASIDRGPGANVLTF.